Following are 12 T cell receptor beta chains from one sample sequenced in a study of human T cells and chemical hapten exposure. Time point specified: pre-sensitization, week 0. The treatment: therapeutic diphenylcyclopropenone sensitization with weekly scalp DPC. A single record per CDR3 protein comes from TCRdb applying MiXCR to the RACE reads. The data show more than 300,000 distinct CDR3 sequences, over 5% seen once. The sequencing here drew on whole blood, taken in connection with sensitization to the hapten diphenylcyclopropenone (DPC). These receptor sequences come from a woman in her late teens or twenties with alopecia areata. Some clones in this sample may be carry-over from other donors' samples.

This chain joins TRBV10-3 and TRBJ1-2, with D possibly matching TRBD1 (6 bases). The CDR3 loop spans 14 amino acids. Trimming removed 4 bases from V and 6 bases from J, with 15 bases in between. Germline-derived CDR1 and CDR2 are ENHRY and SYGVKD. CDR3: CAISVRQDKHGYTF. CDR3 nucleotides: TGTGCCATCAGTGTCCGACAGGACAAACATGGCTACACCTTC.

The V call is TRBV10-3, the J call TRBJ1-1, with D possibly matching TRBD1 (6 bases). V lost 5 bases and J 0 bases, leaving 7 bases between the germline ends. The CDR3 extends over 13 amino acids. Germline V gene lookup returns CDR1 ENHRY and CDR2 SYGVKD. The CDR3 coding sequence is TGTGCCATCAGTCGACAGGTGAACACTGAAGCTTTCTTT. Its translation: CAISRQVNTEAFF.

This CDR3 is CSARESGRRDYGYTF. The CDR3, as DNA: TGCAGTGCTAGAGAGAGCGGAAGACGGGACTATGGCTACACCTTC. The V gene is TRBV20-1, the J gene TRBJ1-2; D ambiguous. V lost 0 bases, J lost 3 bases, and 14 bases lay in between. CDR1 and CDR2 from the germline V gene are DFQATT and SNEGSKA (reference sequence). The CDR3 consists of 15 residues.

The V and J genes are TRBV20-1 and TRBJ1-1, with unresolved D. The germline CDR1 and CDR2 sequences are DFQATT and SNEGSKA (reference sequence). V lost 2 bases and J lost 7, with 14 bases in between. The CDR3 runs 13 residues. CDR3 DNA: TGCAGTGCTAGATTTCCAGAAACCCTTGAAGCTTTCTTT. As protein: CSARFPETLEAFF.

A few counts support this clonotype. The V and J genes are TRBV6-2 or TRBV6-3 and TRBJ2-5; D is ambiguous. The germline V and J ends were trimmed by 2 bases and 0 bases, with 19 bases remaining between them. The CDR3 totals 18 residues. Germline assignment: CDR1 MNHEY and CDR2 SVGEGT. The CDR3 loop reads CASSYGVFRSEYQETQYF. CDR3 DNA: TGTGCCAGCAGTTACGGCGTTTTCCGGTCCGAGTACCAAGAGACCCAGTACTTC.

This clonotype was detected ten times or more. The rearrangement links TRBV4-3 to TRBJ1-1; D remains ambiguous. The germline gives CDR1 LGHNA, CDR2 YSLEER. The V gene lost 0 bases and the J gene lost 1 base, with 6 bases spanning the gap. The length of the CDR3 is 14 residues. Here the CDR3 reads CASSQDLENTEAFF. The CDR3 DNA is TGCGCCAGCAGCCAAGATCTCGAGAACACTGAAGCTTTCTTT.

The sample holds many counts of this clonotype. This chain joins TRBV6-6 and TRBJ2-3, with a possible D match to TRBD1 (5 bases). Deletions cut 7 bases from V and 5 bases from J, with 13 bases between. Germline assignment: CDR1 MNHNY and CDR2 SVGAGI (reference sequence). The CDR3 is 13 residues long. CDR3: CASTTGDRDTQYF. Written as DNA, the CDR3 is TGTGCCAGCACAACAGGTGACAGAGATACGCAGTATTTT.

The chain joins TRBV6-4 to TRBJ1-2; 8 bases match TRBD1. Trimming removed 6 bases from V and 3 bases from J; junction bases left unmatched: 3. The CDR3 is 13 amino acids. Germline V CDR1 and CDR2: MRHNA, SNTAGT. The CDR3 loop is CASSRGLDYGYTF. The CDR3 DNA is TGTGCCAGCAGCAGGGGGCTGGACTATGGCTACACCTTC.

This clonotype showed up many times. The V and J genes are TRBV7-9 and TRBJ1-1; no firm D call. CDR1 is SEHNR and CDR2 is FQNEAQ in the germline V gene (reference sequence). This CDR3 has 13 amino acids. With 1 base removed from V and 0 bases from J, the gap between germline ends came to 3 bases. CDR3 protein: CASSLELNTEAFF. DNA of the CDR3: TGTGCCAGCAGCTTAGAATTGAACACTGAAGCTTTCTTT.

The chain couples TRBV4-1 to TRBJ2-7, with a tentative D call TRBD2 (5 bases). From germline, CDR1 is MGHRA and CDR2 YSYEKL. This CDR3 region has 13 residues. Trimming cost V 4 bases and J 5 bases, with 12 bases left between them. In DNA, the CDR3 is TGCGCCAGCAGCCTCTCAACTAGACACGAGCAGTACTTC. This sequence encodes CASSLSTRHEQYF.

This clonotype has ten or more counts. This chain links TRBV20-1 with TRBJ1-3, with D perhaps matching TRBD1 (5 bases). Germline CDR1 DFQATT, CDR2 SNEGSKA (reference sequence). Deletions cut 5 bases from V and 7 bases from J, with 15 bases between. The CDR3 length is 13 residues. For the CDR3, the DNA is TGCAGTGCTCGGGGCAGGGAAGCGAACACCATATATTTT. Protein: CSARGREANTIYF.

This rearrangement joins TRBV9 to TRBJ2-3; D is uncertain. The V gene lost 3 bases and the J gene lost 4 bases, with 18 bases spanning the gap. Germline V lookup: CDR1 SGDLS, CDR2 YYNGEE. The CDR3 is 16 residues long. CDR3 nucleotides: TGTGCCAGCAGCGCCACACCGGACGTTAGGGCAGATACGCAGTATTTT. Translated, it gives CASSATPDVRADTQYF.